This T cell receptor beta chain was obtained from a study of cytomegalovirus exposure and HLA in healthy donors. The study, taken as a whole, reports: In a later analysis, V- and J-gene trimming of beta chains associated with a DCLRE1C missense variant, replicated independently. CMV serostatus was the sole immune exposure data available. Indistinguishable V segments such as TRBV6-2 and TRBV6-3 were excluded.

This clone appeared a few times. What it binds is not known. PCR involved 60 Vbeta and 13 Jbeta primers. Produced via immunoSEQ multiplex PCR; TCRdb's table is partial and in-frame only. The sample shows roughly 100,000 clones, around 10% of them seen only once. At sampling all donors were nominally healthy, likely with unrecorded immune exposures. J lost 8 bases, V lost 5 bases, and 5 bases had no gene match. The CDR3 sequence is 14 residues long. Germline loops: CDR1 LNHDA, CDR2 SQIVND (reference sequence). The TCR originated in a man aged 40-49 years in good health and CMV-seropositive. V is TRBV19 and J is TRBJ2-1, with TRBD2 identical over 11 bases. Sequenced input: PBMCs. The CDR3 protein is CASSFSGGGHEQFF. Written as DNA, the CDR3 is TGTGCCAGTAGTTTTAGCGGGGGGGGCCATGAGCAGTTCTTC.